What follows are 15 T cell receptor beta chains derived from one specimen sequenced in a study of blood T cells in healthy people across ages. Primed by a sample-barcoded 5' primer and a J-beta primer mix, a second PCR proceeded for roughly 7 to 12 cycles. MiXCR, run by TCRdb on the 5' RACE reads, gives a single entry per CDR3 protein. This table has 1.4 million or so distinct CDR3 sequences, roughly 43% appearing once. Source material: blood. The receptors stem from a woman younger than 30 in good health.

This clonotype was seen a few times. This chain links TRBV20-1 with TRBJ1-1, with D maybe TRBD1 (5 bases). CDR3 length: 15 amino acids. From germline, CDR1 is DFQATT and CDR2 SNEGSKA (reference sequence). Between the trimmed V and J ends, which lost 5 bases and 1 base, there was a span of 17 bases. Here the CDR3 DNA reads TGCAGTGCTCCCGAAAGGCTTAGGGGGAACACTGAAGCTTTCTTT. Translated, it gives CSAPERLRGNTEAFF.

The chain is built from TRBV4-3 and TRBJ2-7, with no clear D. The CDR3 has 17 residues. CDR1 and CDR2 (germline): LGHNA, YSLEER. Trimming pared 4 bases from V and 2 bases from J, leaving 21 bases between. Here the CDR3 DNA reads TGCGCCAGCAGCCGCGAGCGCAGGTTTCCCTACCCCTACGAGCAGTACTTC. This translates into CASSRERRFPYPYEQYF.

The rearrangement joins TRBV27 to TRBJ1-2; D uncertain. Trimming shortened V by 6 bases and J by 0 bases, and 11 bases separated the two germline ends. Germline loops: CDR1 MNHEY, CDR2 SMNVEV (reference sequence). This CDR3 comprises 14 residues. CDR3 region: CASRQHPANYGYTF. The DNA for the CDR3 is TGTGCCAGCAGACAGCATCCAGCTAACTATGGCTACACCTTC.

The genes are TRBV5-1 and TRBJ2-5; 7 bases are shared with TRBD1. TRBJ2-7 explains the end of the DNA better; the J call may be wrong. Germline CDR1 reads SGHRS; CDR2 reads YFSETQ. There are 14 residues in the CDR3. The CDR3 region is CASSVSTGLGEQYF. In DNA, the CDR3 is TGCGCCAGCAGCGTCTCGACAGGGCTTGGCGAGCAGTACTTC.

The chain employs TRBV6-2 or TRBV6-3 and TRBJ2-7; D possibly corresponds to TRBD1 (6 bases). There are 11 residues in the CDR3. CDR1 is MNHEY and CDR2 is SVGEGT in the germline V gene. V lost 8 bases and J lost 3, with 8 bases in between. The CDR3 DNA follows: TGTGCCAGCGGGGGCAACTACGAGCAGTACTTC. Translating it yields CASGGNYEQYF.

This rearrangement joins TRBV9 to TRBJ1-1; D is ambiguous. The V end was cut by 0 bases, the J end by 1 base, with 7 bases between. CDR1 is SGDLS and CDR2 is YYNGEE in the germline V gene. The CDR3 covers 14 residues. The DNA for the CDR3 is TGTGCCAGCAGCGTAGTTGCCGGGAACACTGAAGCTTTCTTT. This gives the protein CASSVVAGNTEAFF.

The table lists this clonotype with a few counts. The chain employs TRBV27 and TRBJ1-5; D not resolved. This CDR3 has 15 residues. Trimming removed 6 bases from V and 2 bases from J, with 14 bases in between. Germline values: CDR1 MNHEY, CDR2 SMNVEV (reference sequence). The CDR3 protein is CASSPMRRGNQPQHF. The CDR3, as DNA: TGTGCCAGCAGCCCGATGCGGAGGGGCAATCAGCCCCAGCATTTT.

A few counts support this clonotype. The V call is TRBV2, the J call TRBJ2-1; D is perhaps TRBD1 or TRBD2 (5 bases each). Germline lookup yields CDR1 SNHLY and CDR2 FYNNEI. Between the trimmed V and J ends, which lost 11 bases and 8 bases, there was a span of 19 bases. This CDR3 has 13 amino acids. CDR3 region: CAGRDGLRDEQFF. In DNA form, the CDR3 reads TGTGCCGGCCGGGACGGACTTAGAGATGAGCAGTTCTTC.

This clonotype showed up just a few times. The CDR3 nucleotides read TGCAGCGCCGGACCGTACCACTTGGGTGGCTACACCTTC. Amino acids: CSAGPYHLGGYTF. V gene TRBV29-1 combines with J gene TRBJ1-2; D is uncertain. V lost 7 bases, J lost 7 bases, and 19 bases lay in between. Germline V gene lookup returns CDR1 SQVTM and CDR2 ANQGSEA. This CDR3 is 13 amino acids long. Using reference TRBV29-1 and TRBJ1-2 for the parts outside the CDR3, the full variable domain is SAVISQKPSRDICQRGTSLTIQCQVDSQVTMMFWYRQQPGQSLTLIATANQGSEATYESGFVIDKFPISRPNLTFSTLTVSNMSPEDSSIYLCSAGPYHLGGYTFGSGTRLTVV.

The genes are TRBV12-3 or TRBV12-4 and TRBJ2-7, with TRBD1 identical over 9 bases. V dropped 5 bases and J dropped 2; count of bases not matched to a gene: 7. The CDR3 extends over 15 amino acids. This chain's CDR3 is CASSPGDRDTYEQYF. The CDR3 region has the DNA TGTGCCAGCAGTCCAGGGGACAGGGATACCTACGAGCAGTACTTC.

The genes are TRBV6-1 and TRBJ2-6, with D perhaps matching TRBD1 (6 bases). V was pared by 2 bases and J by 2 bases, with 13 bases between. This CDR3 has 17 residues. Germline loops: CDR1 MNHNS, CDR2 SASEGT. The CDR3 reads CASSEMGAFTGANVLTF. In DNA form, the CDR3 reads TGTGCCAGCAGTGAAATGGGGGCTTTCACTGGGGCCAACGTCCTGACTTTC.

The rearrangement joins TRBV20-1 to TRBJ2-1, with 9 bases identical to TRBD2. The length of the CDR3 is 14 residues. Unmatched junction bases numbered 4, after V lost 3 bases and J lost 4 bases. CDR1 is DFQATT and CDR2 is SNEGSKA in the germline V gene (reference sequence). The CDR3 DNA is TGCAGTGCTAGTTTGCGGGGGGGATACAATGAGCAGTTCTTC. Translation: CSASLRGGYNEQFF.

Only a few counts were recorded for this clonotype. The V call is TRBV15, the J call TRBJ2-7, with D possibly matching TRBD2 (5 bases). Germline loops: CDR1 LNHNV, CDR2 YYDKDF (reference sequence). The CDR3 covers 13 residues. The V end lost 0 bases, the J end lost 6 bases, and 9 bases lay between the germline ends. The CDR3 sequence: CATSRDVASEQYF. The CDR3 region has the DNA TGTGCCACCAGCAGAGATGTAGCGTCCGAGCAGTACTTC.

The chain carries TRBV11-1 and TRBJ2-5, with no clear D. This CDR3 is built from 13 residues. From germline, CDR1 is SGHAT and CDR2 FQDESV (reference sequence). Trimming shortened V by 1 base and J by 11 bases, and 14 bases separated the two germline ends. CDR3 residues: CASSLGAAIQQYF. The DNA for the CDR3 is TGTGCCAGCAGCTTAGGGGCCGCAATACAGCAGTACTTC.

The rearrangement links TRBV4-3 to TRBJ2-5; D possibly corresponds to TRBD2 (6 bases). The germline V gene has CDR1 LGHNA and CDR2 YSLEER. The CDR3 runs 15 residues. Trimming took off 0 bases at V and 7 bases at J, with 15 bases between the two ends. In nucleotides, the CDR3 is TGCGCCAGCAGCCAAGATCAGGGACTTTCTAGGACCCAGTACTTC. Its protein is CASSQDQGLSRTQYF.